The 23 T cell receptor beta chains below come from one sample, sequenced in a study of T cells in Graves' hyperthyroidism and ophthalmopathy. Amplification of TCR beta CDR3 regions used RNA as the template. The HTBI set primed first-round TCR CDR3 RT-PCR. TCRdb reprocessed the multiplex PCR reads with MiXCR, giving one entry per CDR3 protein. The sample lists a few hundred thousand distinct CDR3 sequences, about 14% occurring once. The sample taken for sequencing was blood. All receptors derive from a woman in her forties with Graves' hyperthyroidism that later progressed to Graves' ophthalmopathy.

This clonotype showed up just a few times. The genes are TRBV24-1 and TRBJ2-2; D is ambiguous. The length of the CDR3 is 13 residues. Germline V gives CDR1 KGHDR, CDR2 SFDVKD. The V and J ends lost 1 base and 7 bases respectively, with 6 bases between them. The CDR3 DNA sequence: TGTGCCACCAGTGATTTAATCAGCGGGGAGCTGTTTTTT. Its translation: CATSDLISGELFF.

The chain has TRBV7-3 and TRBJ2-2; 7 bases fit TRBD2. Trimming cost V 5 bases and J 4 bases; bases outside gene matches: 7. The CDR3 totals 15 residues. Germline CDR1 reads SGHTA; CDR2 reads FQGTGA. The DNA of the CDR3 is TGTGCCAGCAGCGTGGGAGGGCCTGGCACCGGGGAGCTGTTTTTT. Translation: CASSVGGPGTGELFF. The entire variable domain, with the rest obtained from reference TRBV7-3 and TRBJ2-2, is as follows: GAGVSQTPSNKVTEKGKYVELRCDPISGHTALYWYRQSLGQGPEFLIYFQGTGAADDSGLPNDRFFAVRPEGSVSTLKIQRTERGDSAVYLCASSVGGPGTGELFFGEGSRLTVL.

This clonotype was picked up many times. V and J are TRBV20-1 and TRBJ1-5; D not resolved. The germline V gene encodes CDR1 DFQATT and CDR2 SNEGSKA (reference sequence). The length of the CDR3 is 14 residues. V shed 0 bases and J shed 7 bases, with 13 bases lying between them. The CDR3 sequence is CSARDRRDRQPQHF. CDR3 nucleotide sequence: TGCAGTGCTAGAGATAGGAGGGATCGGCAGCCCCAGCATTTT.

This clonotype came up many times. CDR3 sequence (DNA): TGTGCCAGCAGTTATGGCACCGGGGAGCTGTTTTTT. It translates to CASSYGTGELFF. V is TRBV12-3 or TRBV12-4 and J is TRBJ2-2; D call uncertain. Between the trimmed V and J ends, which lost 4 bases and 4 bases, there was a span of 4 bases. This CDR3 has 12 amino acids.

The V gene is TRBV19, the J gene TRBJ1-5, with 7 nucleotides matching TRBD1. Trimming took 6 bases from V and 1 from J; bases not matched to a gene: 3. CDR3 size: 14 residues. Germline V gives CDR1 LNHDA, CDR2 SQIVND (reference sequence). This CDR3 reads CASSRGTSNQPQHF. DNA for the CDR3: TGTGCCAGTAGCAGGGGGACGAGCAATCAGCCCCAGCATTTT.

For this clonotype: A much larger clone is a single base away; this may be a read error. Here the CDR3 reads CASSNGLVKTYDQYF. DNA for the CDR3: TGCGCCAGCAGCAATGGACTAGTAAAAACCTACGATCAGTACTTC. J is TRBJ2-7 and V is TRBV5-1, with 7 bases that match TRBD2. Germline assignment: CDR1 SGHRS and CDR2 YFSETQ. The CDR3 contains 15 residues.

This sequence joins TRBV19 and TRBJ2-7; D possibly corresponds to TRBD2 (5 bases). The ends were cut back, 3 bases at V and 2 bases at J, with 11 bases in the middle. This CDR3 is built from 14 residues. Germline loops: CDR1 LNHDA, CDR2 SQIVND (reference sequence). In DNA form, the CDR3 reads TGTGCCAGTAGTATCTTCGGGATGACCTACGAGCAGTACTTC. It yields the protein CASSIFGMTYEQYF. The whole variable domain, remainder taken from reference TRBV19 and TRBJ2-7, is DGGITQSPKYLFRKEGQNVTLSCEQNLNHDAMYWYRQDPGQGLRLIYYSQIVNDFQKGDIAEGYSVSREKKESFPLTVTSAQKNPTAFYLCASSIFGMTYEQYFGPGTRLTVT.

This clonotype occurred many times. V gene TRBV28 combines with J gene TRBJ2-1, with D possibly being TRBD1 or TRBD2 (5 bases each). CDR3 length equals 16 residues. The germline V and J ends were trimmed by 0 bases and 8 bases, with 17 bases remaining between them. Germline V CDR1 and CDR2: MDHEN, SYDVKM. The CDR3 sequence is CASSLWGAEDKYEQFF. In nucleotides, the CDR3 is TGTGCCAGCAGTTTATGGGGAGCAGAGGACAAGTATGAGCAGTTCTTC.

At least ten counts were recorded for this clonotype. The germline gene is not matched at one end of the junction; a read error may be the cause. This chain connects TRBV27 to TRBJ2-5; 7 bases map to TRBD1. The CDR3 is 13 amino acids. Germline V lookup: CDR1 MNHEY, CDR2 SMNVEV (reference sequence). The CDR3 DNA reads as TGTGCCAGCAGTTTATCGACAGGGATACGCCAACACTTC. Residues: CASSLSTGIRQHF.

A few counts support this clonotype. The chain uses TRBV19 and TRBJ1-4; no reliable D call. The CDR3 totals 13 residues. Germline CDR1 is LNHDA and CDR2 is SQIVND (reference sequence). Trimming removed 4 bases from V and 4 bases from J, with 7 bases in between. CDR3 region: CASSRTLNEKLFF. CDR3 nucleotide sequence: TGTGCCAGTAGTAGGACTCTTAATGAAAAACTGTTTTTT.

The rearrangement joins TRBV20-1 to TRBJ1-4; 7 bases agree with TRBD1. Per germline, CDR1 DFQATT and CDR2 SNEGSKA (reference sequence). The CDR3 spans 13 residues. The V segment lost 2 bases and the J segment 8 bases; nucleotides outside the gene matches: 5. CDR3 amino acids: CSARRDSPEKLFF. The DNA for the CDR3 is TGCAGTGCTAGACGGGACAGCCCAGAAAAACTGTTTTTT.

This chain uses TRBV5-8 with TRBJ1-1; D is possibly TRBD1 (6 bases). CDR1 and CDR2 from the germline V gene are SGHTS and YDEGEE. The length of the CDR3 is 15 residues. Trimming pared 4 bases from V and 0 bases from J, leaving 13 bases between. In DNA, the CDR3 is TGTGCCAGCAGCCGGAGGGGGGCCATGAACACTGAAGCTTTCTTT. Translated: CASSRRGAMNTEAFF.

In regard to this clonotype: With a much larger clone just one base away, this may be a read error. The rearrangement links TRBV5-5 to TRBJ2-7; possible D gene TRBD1, 6 bases. The J call is uncertain, as TRBJ2-1 better fits the DNA end. The CDR3 extends over 15 amino acids. CDR1 is SGHKS, CDR2 YYEKEE, per germline (reference sequence). As DNA, the CDR3 is TGTGCCAGCAGTCAGGGGTACGGCAGAACCTACGAGCAGTTCTTC. Translation: CASSQGYGRTYEQFF.

This clonotype was observed many times. This sequence joins TRBV19 and TRBJ1-5, with D maybe TRBD1 (6 bases). The CDR3 covers 15 residues. From germline, CDR1 is LNHDA and CDR2 SQIVND (reference sequence). Between the trimmed V and J ends, which lost 9 bases and 2 bases, there was a span of 17 bases. The CDR3 nucleotides read TGTGCCAGCCGCCGACAGGCCGGGGGCAATCAGCCCCAGCATTTT. It codes for CASRRQAGGNQPQHF.

This clonotype showed up just a few times. The rearrangement joins TRBV6-5 to TRBJ2-7, with D tentatively TRBD1 or TRBD2 (5 bases each). The CDR3 has 16 residues. The germline V and J ends were trimmed by 2 bases and 5 bases, with 19 bases remaining between them. Germline V gene sequence: CDR1 MNHEY, CDR2 SVGAGI. This CDR3 is CASSYGSRALAHEQYF. The CDR3 nucleotides are TGTGCCAGCAGTTACGGGAGCAGGGCCCTAGCCCACGAGCAGTACTTC.

This clonotype was seen many times. This rearrangement joins TRBV18 to TRBJ2-2; D not resolved. The length of the CDR3 is 15 residues. Germline-derived CDR1 and CDR2 are KGHSH and LQKENI. V lost 3 bases and J lost 0, with 8 bases in between. The CDR3 nucleotides are TGTGCCAGCTCACCCTATCAGTCGAACACCGGGGAGCTGTTTTTT. Its protein product is CASSPYQSNTGELFF.

This clonotype was found many times. This chain joins TRBV20-1 and TRBJ2-1, with TRBD2 identical over 13 bases. V lost 3 bases and J lost 9; bases outside the gene matches: 5. This CDR3 contains 14 residues. Germline CDR1 is DFQATT and CDR2 is SNEGSKA (reference sequence). The CDR3 loop reads CSARGTSGMGEQFF. In DNA, the CDR3 is TGCAGTGCTAGGGGGACTAGCGGGATGGGTGAGCAGTTCTTC.

This clonotype was observed many times. The chain joins TRBV28 to TRBJ1-2; TRBD1 matches 8 bases. In germline, CDR1 is MDHEN, CDR2 SYDVKM. V was pared by 4 bases and J by 2 bases, with 6 bases of the junction left unmatched. The CDR3 runs 15 residues. The CDR3 reads CASSSRGQGNYGYTF. The CDR3, as DNA: TGTGCCAGCAGTTCCCGTGGACAGGGCAACTATGGCTACACCTTC.

The chain links TRBV19 to TRBJ2-2, with 8 nucleotides matching TRBD2. Germline assignment: CDR1 LNHDA and CDR2 SQIVND (reference sequence). J was trimmed by 5 bases and V by 5 bases; bases with no gene match: 7. The CDR3 spans 15 residues. The DNA for the CDR3 is TGTGCCAGTAGTCCCTCACTAGCGGAGACCGGGGAGCTGTTTTTT. As protein: CASSPSLAETGELFF.

In its sample, this clonotype was seen many times. V gene TRBV28 combines with J gene TRBJ1-1; D call uncertain. V lost 7 bases and J 4 bases, leaving 22 bases between the germline ends. The CDR3 totals 16 residues. The germline V gene encodes CDR1 MDHEN and CDR2 SYDVKM. The CDR3, as DNA: TGTGCCAGCACCCCCTTAATGGTTTCGAAAGCCACTGAAGCTTTCTTT. Its translation: CASTPLMVSKATEAFF.

This clonotype showed up many times. The V call is TRBV27, the J call TRBJ2-7, with a weak D call TRBD1 (6 bases). The germline gives CDR1 MNHEY, CDR2 SMNVEV (reference sequence). The CDR3 is made up of 15 amino acids. With 6 bases removed from V and 5 bases from J, the gap between germline ends came to 20 bases. CDR3 nucleotides: TGTGCCAGCAGACCTGACAGGTTATTGATCCACGAGCAGTACTTC. It specifies CASRPDRLLIHEQYF.

This clonotype was counted at least ten times. V and J are TRBV19 and TRBJ2-1; 10 positions match TRBD1. Germline CDR1 is LNHDA and CDR2 is SQIVND (reference sequence). After removal of 2 bases from V and 5 bases from J, the junction contained 12 bases not matched to a gene. This CDR3 has 18 residues. The CDR3 is CASSIYIGGQGWHNEQFF. The CDR3 DNA reads as TGTGCCAGTAGTATATATATCGGGGGACAGGGGTGGCACAATGAGCAGTTCTTC.

The V and J genes are TRBV2 and TRBJ2-5, with TRBD1 identical over 8 bases. Germline values: CDR1 SNHLY, CDR2 FYNNEI. With 7 bases clipped from V and 4 bases from J, the junction kept 8 bases outside the gene matches. The CDR3 is 14 residues long. The chain's CDR3 is CASTGTGGAETQYF. CDR3 DNA: TGTGCCAGCACCGGGACAGGAGGGGCAGAGACCCAGTACTTC.